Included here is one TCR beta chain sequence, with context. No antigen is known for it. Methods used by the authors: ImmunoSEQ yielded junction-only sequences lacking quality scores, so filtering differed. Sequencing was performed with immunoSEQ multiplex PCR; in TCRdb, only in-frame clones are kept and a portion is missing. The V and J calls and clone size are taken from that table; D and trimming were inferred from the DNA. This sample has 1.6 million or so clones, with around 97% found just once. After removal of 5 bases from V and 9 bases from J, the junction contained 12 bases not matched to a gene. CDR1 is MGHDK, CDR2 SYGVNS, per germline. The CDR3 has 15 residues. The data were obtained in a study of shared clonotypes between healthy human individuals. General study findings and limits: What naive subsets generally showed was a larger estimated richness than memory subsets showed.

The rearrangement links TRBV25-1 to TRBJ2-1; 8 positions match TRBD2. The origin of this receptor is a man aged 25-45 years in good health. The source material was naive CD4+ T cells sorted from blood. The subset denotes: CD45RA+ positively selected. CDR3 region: CASSRGSTSGLEQFF. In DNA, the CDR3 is TGTGCCAGCAGTCGCGGATCCACTAGCGGACTTGAGCAGTTCTTC.